A selection of T cell receptor beta chains follows, all from one sample in a study of blood T cell repertoires in COVID-19. The method was immunoSEQ multiplex PCR; TCRdb's version includes in-frame clones alone and lacks a portion of them. The table includes about 230,000 clones, over 85% detected once. What was sequenced was PBMCs or T cells enriched from blood (not recorded which). The source of these receptors is a woman aged 25-40 years with acute COVID-19. CDR3s include the opening cysteine and the closing phenylalanine or tryptophan. Each record gives: D gene, J gene, V gene, clone size, CDR3 protein, CDR3 DNA. The D gene is left open where the match is weak. Some rows have no size entry. The others give once, few or many, or a class for an expanded clone.

D gene: NA
J gene: TRBJ2-6
V gene: TRBV5-4
clone size: NA
CDR3 protein: CASSSGTGANVLTF
CDR3 DNA: TGTGCCAGCAGCTCAGGGACTGGGGCCAACGTCCTGACTTTC

D gene: TRBD2
J gene: TRBJ2-1
V gene: TRBV3-1/TRBV3-2
clone size: NA
CDR3 protein: CASSAEVGLAGYNEQFF
CDR3 DNA: TGTGCCAGCAGCGCGGAAGTGGGACTAGCGGGGTACAATGAGCAGTTCTTC

D gene: TRBD1
J gene: TRBJ1-2
V gene: TRBV5-1
clone size: NA
CDR3 protein: CASSLVSGGEIYGYTF
CDR3 DNA: TGCGCCAGCAGCTTGGTTTCAGGGGGCGAGATCTATGGCTACACCTTC

D gene: NA
J gene: TRBJ1-4
V gene: TRBV5-1
clone size: NA
CDR3 protein: CASSLGVVGARVEKLFF
CDR3 DNA: TGCGCCAGCAGCTTGGGTGTTGTGGGGGCGCGGGTCGAAAAACTGTTTTTT

D gene: TRBD1
J gene: TRBJ2-3
V gene: TRBV28
clone size: NA
CDR3 protein: CASRDRGRTDTQYF
CDR3 DNA: TGTGCCAGCAGGGACAGGGGGCGCACAGATACGCAGTATTTT

D gene: TRBD2
J gene: TRBJ2-1
V gene: TRBV5-4
clone size: once
CDR3 protein: CASSNSGGANEQFF
CDR3 DNA: TGTGCCAGCAGCAATAGCGGGGGAGCGAATGAGCAGTTCTTC

D gene: NA
J gene: TRBJ2-1
V gene: TRBV7-2
clone size: NA
CDR3 protein: CASSFSWGREVDEQFF
CDR3 DNA: TGTGCCAGCAGCTTTTCCTGGGGCAGGGAGGTCGATGAGCAGTTCTTC

D gene: TRBD1
J gene: TRBJ2-3
V gene: TRBV25-1
clone size: NA
CDR3 protein: CASSEWDRNTDTQYF
CDR3 DNA: TGTGCCAGCAGTGAATGGGACAGGAACACAGATACGCAGTATTTT

D gene: TRBD1
J gene: TRBJ1-1
V gene: TRBV19
clone size: NA
CDR3 protein: CASSPRGADREAFF
CDR3 DNA: TGTGCCAGTAGTCCGAGGGGGGCGGACAGGGAAGCTTTCTTT

D gene: NA
J gene: TRBJ1-1
V gene: TRBV7-2
clone size: NA
CDR3 protein: CASSLQGNTEAFF
CDR3 DNA: TGTGCCAGCAGCTTACAGGGGAACACTGAAGCTTTCTTT

D gene: NA
J gene: TRBJ1-4
V gene: TRBV25-1
clone size: NA
CDR3 protein: CASSDPRLTTKNEKLFF
CDR3 DNA: TGTGCCAGCAGTGACCCTAGATTGACCACAAAAAATGAAAAACTGTTTTTT

D gene: NA
J gene: TRBJ2-7
V gene: TRBV6-1
clone size: many
CDR3 protein: CASSESSYEQYF
CDR3 DNA: TGTGCCAGCAGTGAGAGTTCCTACGAGCAGTACTTC

D gene: TRBD1
J gene: TRBJ1-4
V gene: TRBV6-1
clone size: NA
CDR3 protein: CASREGDSKLFF
CDR3 DNA: TGTGCCAGCAGAGAAGGGGACAGCAAACTGTTTTTT